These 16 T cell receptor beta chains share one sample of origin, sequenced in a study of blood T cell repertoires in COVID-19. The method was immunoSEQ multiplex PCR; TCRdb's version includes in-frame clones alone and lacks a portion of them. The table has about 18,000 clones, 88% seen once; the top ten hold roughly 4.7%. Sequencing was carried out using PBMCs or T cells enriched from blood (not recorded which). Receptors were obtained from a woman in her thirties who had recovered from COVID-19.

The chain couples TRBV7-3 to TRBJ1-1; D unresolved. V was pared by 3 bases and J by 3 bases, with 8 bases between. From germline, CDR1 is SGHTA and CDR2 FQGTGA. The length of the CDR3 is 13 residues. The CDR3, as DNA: TGTGCCAGCAGCTTTCGAGTGGACACTGAAGCTTTCTTT. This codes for CASSFRVDTEAFF.

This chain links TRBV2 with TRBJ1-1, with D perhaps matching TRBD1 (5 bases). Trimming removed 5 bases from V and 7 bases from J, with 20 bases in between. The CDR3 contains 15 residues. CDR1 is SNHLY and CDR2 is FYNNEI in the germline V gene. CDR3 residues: CASSTDSLIRHEAFF. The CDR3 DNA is TGTGCCAGCAGTACCGACAGTCTTATTCGTCATGAAGCTTTCTTT.

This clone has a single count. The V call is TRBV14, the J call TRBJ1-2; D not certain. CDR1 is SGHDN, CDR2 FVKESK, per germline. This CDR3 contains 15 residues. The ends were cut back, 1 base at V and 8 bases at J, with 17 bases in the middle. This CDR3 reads CASSQVRGGVGGYTF. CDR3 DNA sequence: TGTGCCAGCAGCCAAGTTCGAGGAGGCGTCGGCGGCTACACCTTC.

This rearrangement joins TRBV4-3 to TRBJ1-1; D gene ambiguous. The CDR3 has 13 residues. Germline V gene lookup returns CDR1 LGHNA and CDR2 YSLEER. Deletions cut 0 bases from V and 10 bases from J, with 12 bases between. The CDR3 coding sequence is TGCGCCAGCAGCCAAGATGCCCCCGAGGGAGCTTTCTTT. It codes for CASSQDAPEGAFF.

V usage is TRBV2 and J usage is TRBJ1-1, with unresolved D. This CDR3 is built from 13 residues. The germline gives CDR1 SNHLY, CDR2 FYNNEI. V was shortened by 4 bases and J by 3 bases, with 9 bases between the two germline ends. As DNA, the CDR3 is TGTGCCAGCAGTGCCGCATCGGACACTGAAGCTTTCTTT. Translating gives CASSAASDTEAFF.

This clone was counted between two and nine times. The CDR3 DNA sequence: TGTGCCAGCAGCGCTATCCAGGGGGCGGGCGGAAACACCATATATTTT. This translates into CASSAIQGAGGNTIYF. The chain recombines TRBV3-1 (or the pseudogene TRBV3-2) with TRBJ1-3; 8 bases agree with TRBD1. Germline CDR1 is LGHDT and CDR2 is YNNKEL (reference sequence). The CDR3 is made up of 16 amino acids. V trimming: 5 bases; J trimming: 4 bases; junction bases outside the gene matches: 10.

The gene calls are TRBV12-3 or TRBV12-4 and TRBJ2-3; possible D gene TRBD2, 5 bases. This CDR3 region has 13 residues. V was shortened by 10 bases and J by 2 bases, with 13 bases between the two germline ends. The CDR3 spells CATREGTTDTQYF. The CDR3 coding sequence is TGTGCCACCCGAGAGGGTACCACAGATACGCAGTATTTT.

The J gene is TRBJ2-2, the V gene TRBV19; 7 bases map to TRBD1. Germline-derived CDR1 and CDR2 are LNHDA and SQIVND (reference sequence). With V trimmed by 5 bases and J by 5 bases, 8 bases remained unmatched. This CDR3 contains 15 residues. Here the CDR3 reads CASSWAGGLTGELFF. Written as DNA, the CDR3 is TGTGCCAGTAGTTGGGCAGGGGGATTAACCGGGGAGCTGTTTTTT.

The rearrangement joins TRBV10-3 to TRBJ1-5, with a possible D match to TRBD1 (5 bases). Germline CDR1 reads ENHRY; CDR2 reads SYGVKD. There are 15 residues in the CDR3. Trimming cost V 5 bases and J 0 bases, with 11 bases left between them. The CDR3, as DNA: TGTGCCATCAGTAACGGAGGGGATAGCAATCAGCCCCAGCATTTT. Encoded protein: CAISNGGDSNQPQHF.

The CDR3 coding sequence is TGTGCCAGCAGCGCGACAGGGGATAGCAATCAGCCCCAGCATTTT. Encoded protein: CASSATGDSNQPQHF. This sequence joins TRBV9 and TRBJ1-5, with TRBD1 identical over 8 bases. This CDR3 has 15 amino acids. V lost 3 bases to trimming and J lost 0 bases; unmatched junction nucleotides: 2. Germline lookup yields CDR1 SGDLS and CDR2 YYNGEE.

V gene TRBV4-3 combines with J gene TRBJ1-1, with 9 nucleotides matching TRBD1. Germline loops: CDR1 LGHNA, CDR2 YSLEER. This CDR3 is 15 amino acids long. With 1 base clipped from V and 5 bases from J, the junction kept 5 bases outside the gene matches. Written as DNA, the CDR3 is TGCGCCAGCAGCCAAGGCCACAGGGGGCGTACTGAAGCTTTCTTT. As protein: CASSQGHRGRTEAFF.

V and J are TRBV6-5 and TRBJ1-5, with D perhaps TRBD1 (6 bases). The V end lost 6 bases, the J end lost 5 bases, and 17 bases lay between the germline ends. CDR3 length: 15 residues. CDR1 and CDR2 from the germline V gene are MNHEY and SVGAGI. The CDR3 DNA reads TGTGCCAGCAGCCCACCTCGGCAGGGGCATCAGCCCCAGCATTTT. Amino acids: CASSPPRQGHQPQHF.

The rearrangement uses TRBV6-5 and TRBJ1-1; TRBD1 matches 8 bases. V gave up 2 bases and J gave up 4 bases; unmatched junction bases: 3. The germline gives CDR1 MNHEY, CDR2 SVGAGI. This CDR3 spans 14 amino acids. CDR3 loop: CASSYGQGGTEAFF. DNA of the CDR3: TGTGCCAGCAGTTACGGACAGGGCGGCACTGAAGCTTTCTTT.

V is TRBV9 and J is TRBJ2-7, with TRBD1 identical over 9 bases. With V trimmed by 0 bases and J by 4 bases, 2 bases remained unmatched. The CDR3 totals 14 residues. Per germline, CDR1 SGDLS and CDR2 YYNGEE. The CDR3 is CASSVEGTGYEQYF. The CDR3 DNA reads TGTGCCAGCAGCGTAGAAGGGACAGGGTACGAGCAGTACTTC.

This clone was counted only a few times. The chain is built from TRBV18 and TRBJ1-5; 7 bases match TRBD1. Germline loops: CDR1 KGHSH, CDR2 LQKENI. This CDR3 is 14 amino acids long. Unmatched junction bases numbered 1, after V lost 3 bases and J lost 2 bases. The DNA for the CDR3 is TGTGCCAGCTCACCCGACAGGGGCAATCAGCCCCAGCATTTT. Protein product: CASSPDRGNQPQHF.

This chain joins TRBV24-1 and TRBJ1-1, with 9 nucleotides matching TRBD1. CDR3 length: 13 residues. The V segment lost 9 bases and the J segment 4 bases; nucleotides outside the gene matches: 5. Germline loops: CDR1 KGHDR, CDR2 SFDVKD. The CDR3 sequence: CATRDRGGTEAFF. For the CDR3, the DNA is TGTGCCACCCGCGACAGGGGGGGCACTGAAGCTTTCTTT.